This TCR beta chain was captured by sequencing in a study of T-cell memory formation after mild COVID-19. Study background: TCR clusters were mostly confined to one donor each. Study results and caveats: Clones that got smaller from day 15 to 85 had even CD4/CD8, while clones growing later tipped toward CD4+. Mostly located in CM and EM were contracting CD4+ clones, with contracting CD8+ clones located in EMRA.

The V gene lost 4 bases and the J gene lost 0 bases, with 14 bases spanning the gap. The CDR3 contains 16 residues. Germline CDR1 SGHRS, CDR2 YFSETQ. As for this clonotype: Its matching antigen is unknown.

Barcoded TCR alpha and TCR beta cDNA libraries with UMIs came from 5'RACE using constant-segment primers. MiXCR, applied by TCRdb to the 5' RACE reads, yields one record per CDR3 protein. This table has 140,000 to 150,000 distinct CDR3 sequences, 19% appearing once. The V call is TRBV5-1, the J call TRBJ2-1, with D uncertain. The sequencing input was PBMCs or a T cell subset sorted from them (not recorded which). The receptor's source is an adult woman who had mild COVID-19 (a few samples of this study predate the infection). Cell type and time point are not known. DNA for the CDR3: TGCGCCAGCAGCCCTAGGACGGCAAGCTCCTACAATGAGCAGTTCTTC. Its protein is CASSPRTASSYNEQFF.